One sample yielded the 4 T cell receptor beta chains listed below, sequenced in a study of PD-L1 blockade in urothelial cancer. The repertoire was sequenced with immunoSEQ multiplex PCR; TCRdb's copy has only in-frame clones and lacks some. The table shows under 40,000 clones, with 75% to 90% occurring only once. The material sequenced was PBMCs, taken around atezolizumab (anti-PD-L1) treatment. These receptors were taken from a man in his forties or fifties with urothelial cancer.

The chain has TRBV5-6 and TRBJ1-3, with D maybe TRBD1 (5 bases). The germline CDR1 and CDR2 sequences are SGHDT and YYEEEE. Trimming stripped 4 bases from V and 0 bases from J, with 8 bases between. CDR3 length: 14 amino acids. The CDR3 loop is CASSPQGSGNTIYF. The DNA of the CDR3 is TGTGCCAGCAGCCCCCAGGGCTCTGGAAACACCATATATTTT. Based on the CDR3 plus reference TRBV5-6 and TRBJ1-3, the full variable domain is DAGVTQSPTHLIKTRGQQVTLRCSPKSGHDTVSWYQQALGQGPQFIFQYYEEEERQRGNFPDRFSGHQFPNYSSELNVNALLLGDSALYLCASSPQGSGNTIYFGEGSWLTVV.

This rearrangement joins TRBV6-1 to TRBJ1-3; 9 bases map to TRBD1. CDR1 MNHNS and CDR2 SASEGT come from the germline V gene. CDR3 size: 15 residues. J gave up 3 bases and V 4 bases, and 4 bases lay outside the gene matches. The CDR3 spells CASSGTGGFGNTIYF. For the CDR3, the DNA is TGTGCCAGCAGTGGAACAGGGGGCTTTGGAAACACCATATATTTT.

The rearrangement links TRBV5-4 to TRBJ2-7; 8 nucleotides align to TRBD1. Germline CDR1 reads SGHNT; CDR2 reads YYREEE (reference sequence). V trimming: 5 bases; J trimming: 3 bases; junction bases outside the gene matches: 7. The CDR3 is 14 amino acids. The chain's CDR3 is CASRSSGGDYEQYF. DNA of the CDR3: TGTGCCAGCAGGTCATCAGGGGGCGACTACGAGCAGTACTTC.

The chain uses TRBV7-8 and TRBJ2-5, with 8 bases identical to TRBD1. The V gene's germline CDR1 is SGHVS and CDR2 FQNEAQ. J was trimmed by 4 bases and V by 4 bases; bases with no gene match: 11. The CDR3 sequence is 16 residues long. CDR3 protein: CASSSRDRNARETQYF. The CDR3 nucleotides are TGTGCCAGCAGCTCCAGGGACAGGAATGCCCGAGAGACCCAGTACTTC.